The 31 T cell receptor beta chains in this list originate from one sample, sequenced in a study of T cells in women clearing cervical HPV infection (dated by TCRdb to 2016 to 2019). To prepare the library, the immunoSEQ multiplex PCR assay was applied. This is the immuneACCESS table as TCRdb keeps it, with only in-frame sequences that have V and J called. A part of the clones is gone; compared with another copy, unresolved V genes explain less than half, and the rest is unexplained. The table kept for this sample lists 25,000 to 35,000 clones. Under 10% of the sample lies in the top ten. What was sequenced was blood buffy coat. The receptor source for this set is a woman between 18 and 75 years old with a cervical HPV16 infection that either progressed to CIN3+ or cleared (not recorded which).

Notes on this clone: The read stops 3 residues short of the end of the CDR3; the missing end is completed from the germline J gene. The chain couples TRBV20-1 to TRBJ2-7; D is perhaps TRBD2 (5 bases). Germline V lookup: CDR1 DFQATT, CDR2 SNEGSKA (reference sequence). The CDR3 extends over 13 amino acids. V lost 6 bases and J lost 4, with 16 bases in between. CDR3 DNA (partial): TGCAGTGCCCAGAGGACGGGGAATTACGAG. The encoded protein is CSAQRTGNYE. The complete CDR3 reads CSAQRTGNYEQYF.

Notes on this clone: The CDR3 extends 3 residues past the end of the read, so its final part is completed from the germline J gene. The gene calls are TRBV7-9 and TRBJ2-3, with D perhaps matching TRBD1 or TRBD2 (7 bases each). The CDR3 is made up of 15 amino acids. Per the germline V gene, CDR1 is SEHNR and CDR2 is FQNEAQ (reference sequence). Trimming cost V 3 bases and J 2 bases, with 12 bases left between them. CDR3 DNA (partial): TGTGCCAGCAGCTTGACAGGGAGGGACACAGATACG. Its protein is CASSLTGRDTDT. The full CDR3 sequence reads CASSLTGRDTDTQYF.

The CDR3 protein is CASSQATEAFF. The sequenced CDR3 bases are TGTGCCAGCAGCCAAGCTACTGAA. The V and J genes are TRBV14 and TRBJ1-1; D not certain. Sequencing ends 3 residues short of the CDR3 end; the germline J gene provides the rest. CDR1 and CDR2 (germline): SGHDN, FVKESK. Trimming removed 1 base at V and 5 bases at J, with 2 bases between. The CDR3 contains 11 residues.

For this clone: The read stops 3 residues short of the end of the CDR3; the missing end is completed from the germline J gene. This chain links TRBV20-1 with TRBJ1-5, with D hard to call. This CDR3 is 17 amino acids long. With 6 bases removed from V and 3 bases from J, the gap between germline ends came to 24 bases. Germline lookup yields CDR1 DFQATT and CDR2 SNEGSKA (reference sequence). CDR3 bases read: TGCAGTGCAAGCGGTTCCCGGGGAGGTTATTCCAATCAGCCC. Translation: CSASGSRGGYSNQP. The full CDR3 reads CSASGSRGGYSNQPQHF.

Concerning this clone: The read comes to an end 3 residues before the CDR3 does, leaving the germline J gene to fill in the end. This sequence joins TRBV19 and TRBJ1-4; possible D gene TRBD1, 5 bases. V lost 3 bases and J 3 bases, leaving 8 bases between the germline ends. CDR3 length: 14 amino acids. In germline, CDR1 is LNHDA, CDR2 SQIVND (reference sequence). The CDR3 loop is CASSIWGANEKLFF. Incomplete CDR3 DNA: TGTGCCAGTAGTATTTGGGGGGCTAATGAAAAA.

A word on this clone: The read gets to within 3 residues of the CDR3 end, and the germline J gene fills in the rest. The chain employs TRBV2 and TRBJ2-1; 7 nucleotides line up with TRBD2. CDR1 is SNHLY and CDR2 is FYNNEI in the germline V gene. J was trimmed by 5 bases and V by 6 bases; bases with no gene match: 7. This CDR3 has 14 residues. Here the CDR3 reads CASSWSGRDNEQFF. CDR3 bases read: TGTGCCAGCAGCTGGTCAGGGAGGGACAATGAG.

Comment on this clone: Coverage ceases 3 residues before the CDR3 finishes, and the germline J gene fills in the end. J is TRBJ2-3 and V is TRBV7-3; D not certain. This CDR3 contains 14 residues. Germline V lookup: CDR1 SGHTA, CDR2 FQGTGA. The sequenced CDR3 bases are TGTGCCAGCAGCTCTCACCCCGGGTCAGCCCCG. Protein product: CASSSHPGSAP. The whole CDR3 is CASSSHPGSAPQYF.

About this clone itself: The CDR3 extends 3 residues past the end of the read, so its final part is completed from the germline J gene. The chain joins TRBV12-3 or TRBV12-4 to TRBJ1-2; no definite D call. Trimming stripped 2 bases from V and 5 bases from J, with 9 bases between. CDR3 length: 13 residues. CDR3 bases read: TGTGCCAGCAGTTTAAACAGTTTTTATGGC. This gives the protein CASSLNSFYG. The CDR3 as a whole reads CASSLNSFYGYTF.

Turning to this clone: The read ends 3 residues shy of where the CDR3 ends; the end is completed using the germline J gene. V usage is TRBV25-1 and J usage is TRBJ1-4, with D possibly TRBD1 on 5 matching bases. V was trimmed by 1 base and J by 4 bases, leaving 10 bases between them. The CDR3 runs 15 residues. Per germline, CDR1 MGHDK and CDR2 SYGVNS. The DNA read from the CDR3 is TGTGCCAGCAGTGAATTGGGGCGGGGTAATGAAAAA. Amino acids: CASSELGRGNEK. The CDR3 as a whole reads CASSELGRGNEKLFF.

Points on this clone: The read comes to an end 3 residues before the CDR3 does, leaving the germline J gene to fill in the end. The chain recombines TRBV19 with TRBJ1-2; 9 bases match TRBD1. This CDR3 contains 14 residues. Germline V lookup: CDR1 LNHDA, CDR2 SQIVND (reference sequence). The sequenced CDR3 bases are TGTGCCAGTAGCCTGACAGGGGGGGGAAACGAC. This codes for CASSLTGGGND. The whole CDR3 sequence reads CASSLTGGGNDYTF.

The CDR3 region is CASSVGGWETQYF. The covered CDR3 bases are TGTGCCAGCAGCGTGGGGGGGTGGGAGACC. This chain links TRBV7-3 with TRBJ2-5; 7 bases fit TRBD2. The CDR3 goes on 3 residues after the read ends, and that part is filled in from the germline J gene. The CDR3 is made up of 13 amino acids. The junction had 5 bases not matched to a gene; V was cut back by 5 bases and J by 5 bases. The germline V gene encodes CDR1 SGHTA and CDR2 FQGTGA.

For this clone: The CDR3 extends 3 residues past the end of the read, so its final part is completed from the germline J gene. This chain connects TRBV7-2 to TRBJ1-6; D unclear. The CDR3 extends over 14 amino acids. With 7 bases removed from V and 9 bases from J, the gap between germline ends came to 16 bases. Germline loops: CDR1 SGHTA, CDR2 FQGNSA. Incomplete CDR3 DNA: TGTGCCAGCACCTCACTAATCATTGGTTCACCC. Encoded protein: CASTSLIIGSP. The CDR3 as a whole reads CASTSLIIGSPLHF.

Of note for this clone: The read comes to an end 3 residues before the CDR3 does, leaving the germline J gene to fill in the end. This sequence joins TRBV10-3 and TRBJ1-2; no clear D gene. CDR3 length: 13 residues. Germline lookup yields CDR1 ENHRY and CDR2 SYGVKD. The CDR3 spells CATLDDYKGGYTF. The part of the CDR3 DNA that was read is TGTGCCACCTTAGACGACTACAAGGGCGGC.

Notes on this clone: The CDR3 end lies 3 residues beyond the end of the read and is filled in from the germline J gene. This sequence joins TRBV30 and TRBJ1-1; D call uncertain. This CDR3 is 13 amino acids long. V gave up 3 bases and J gave up 6 bases, with 14 bases separating them. Germline CDR1 is GTSNPN and CDR2 is SVGIG (reference sequence). Partial CDR3 DNA: TGTGCCTGGAGGCCTGCCGGTTTCTCTGAA. This translates into CAWRPAGFSE. Given in full, the CDR3 is CAWRPAGFSEAFF.

A remark on this clone: The read ends 3 residues shy of where the CDR3 ends; the end is completed using the germline J gene. J is TRBJ2-3 and V is TRBV2; TRBD1 matches at 8 bases. This CDR3 has 14 residues. The germline CDR1 and CDR2 sequences are SNHLY and FYNNEI. V was pared by 4 bases and J by 5 bases, with 5 bases of the junction left unmatched. The part of the CDR3 DNA that was read is TGTGCCAGCAGTGCGGACAGGGTGGTAGATACG. It translates to CASSADRVVDT. Given in full, the CDR3 is CASSADRVVDTQYF.

Concerning this clone: The CDR3 end is not reached by the read, which stops 3 residues before it; the germline J gene fills it in. The chain combines TRBV19 with TRBJ2-1; D is unclear. The germline CDR1 and CDR2 sequences are LNHDA and SQIVND (reference sequence). V lost 11 bases and J 8 bases, leaving 10 bases between the germline ends. This CDR3 region has 10 residues. The CDR3: CASSGHEQFF. The DNA read from the CDR3 is TGTGCCTCCTCAGGCCATGAG.

The CDR3 bases that were read are TGTGCCAGCAGCTTAGGGGGTAGCGGGAGTACCTACGAG. This sequence encodes CASSLGGSGSTYE. The whole CDR3 sequence reads CASSLGGSGSTYEQYF. This chain joins TRBV7-6 and TRBJ2-7, with TRBD2 identical over 9 bases. With the read ending 3 residues before the CDR3 end, the germline J gene is used to fill in that end. The CDR3 has 16 amino acids. V trimming: 1 base; J trimming: 2 bases; junction bases outside the gene matches: 6. In germline, CDR1 is SGHVS, CDR2 FNYEAQ. Filled out from reference TRBV7-6 and TRBJ2-7, the complete variable domain reads GAGVSQSPRYKVTKRGQDVALRCDPISGHVSLYWYRQALGQGPEFLTYFNYEAQQDKSGLPNDRFSAERPEGSISTLTIQRTEQRDSAMYRCASSLGGSGSTYEQYFGPGTRLTVT.

Note on this clone: The read is 3 residues too short to cover the CDR3 end, so that end is filled in from the germline J gene. This chain joins TRBV2 and TRBJ1-2; no clear D gene. CDR1 is SNHLY and CDR2 is FYNNEI in the germline V gene. Deletions cut 2 bases from V and 4 bases from J, with 5 bases between. The CDR3 runs to 12 residues. The CDR3 DNA, read in part, is TGTGCCAGCAGTGAACTAGCCTATGGC. Amino acids: CASSELAYG. The entire CDR3 is CASSELAYGYTF.

Turning to this clone: The read ends 3 residues before the CDR3 terminus; that terminus is restored from the germline J gene. The chain combines TRBV7-9 with TRBJ2-1; 7 bases line up with TRBD2. The V gene end was trimmed by 0 bases and the J gene end by 8 bases; junction bases not matched to a gene: 7. Germline CDR1 is SEHNR and CDR2 is FQNEAQ (reference sequence). The CDR3 is 15 amino acids. The sequenced part of the CDR3 DNA is TGTGCCAGCAGCTTAGCGGGGCTAGCGGTTTATGAG. It specifies CASSLAGLAVYE. The CDR3 as a whole reads CASSLAGLAVYEQFF.

CDR3 sequence reads: CAWREGGGGELFF. The sequenced part of the CDR3 DNA is TGTGCCTGGAGGGAAGGGGGCGGCGGGGAG. The V call is TRBV30, the J call TRBJ2-2; TRBD1 matches 7 bases. With the read ending 3 residues before the CDR3 end, the germline J gene is used to fill in that end. This CDR3 contains 13 residues. Germline CDR1 reads GTSNPN; CDR2 reads SVGIG (reference sequence). With 3 bases clipped from V and 7 bases from J, the junction kept 5 bases outside the gene matches.

Notes on this clone: The read terminates 3 residues ahead of where the CDR3 ends, so the germline J gene completes it. The rearrangement links TRBV7-6 to TRBJ1-2; 7 positions agree with TRBD1. CDR1 is SGHVS and CDR2 is FNYEAQ in the germline V gene. This CDR3 comprises 12 residues. This CDR3 reads CASSSGTDTYTF. CDR3 DNA, as far as it was read: TGTGCCAGCAGCTCGGGGACAGATACC.

For this clone: The read is 3 residues too short to cover the CDR3 end, so that end is filled in from the germline J gene. The chain combines TRBV19 with TRBJ1-5, with a tentative D call TRBD1 (5 bases). The CDR3 is made up of 12 amino acids. The V gene's germline CDR1 is LNHDA and CDR2 SQIVND (reference sequence). V dropped 7 bases and J dropped 7 bases, with 11 bases sitting between them. CDR3 protein: CASTQRGQPQHF. CDR3 DNA, as far as it was read: TGTGCCAGTACCCAGCGGGGGCAGCCC.

Comment on this clone: At one end, the junction sequence differs from germline, possibly due to a read error. The read gets to within 3 residues of the CDR3 end, and the germline J gene fills in the rest. The V and J genes are TRBV7-7 and TRBJ2-2, with no clear D. Germline V gives CDR1 SSHAT, CDR2 FNYEAQ (reference sequence). CDR3 length equals 13 residues. The covered CDR3 bases are TGTGCCAGCAGTTTAGACGGCACCGGGGAG. The encoded protein is CASSLDGTGE. The complete CDR3 protein is CASSLDGTGELFF. The whole variable domain, filled in from reference TRBV7-7 and TRBJ2-2, reads GAGVSQSPRYKVTKRGQDVTLRCDPISSHATLYWYQQALGQGPEFLTYFNYEAQPDKSGLPSDRFSAERPEGSISTLTIQRTEQRDSAMYRCASSLDGTGELFFGEGSRLTVL.

A note on this clone: With the read ending 3 residues before the CDR3 end, the germline J gene is used to fill in that end. This rearrangement joins TRBV13 to TRBJ2-7, with a tentative D call TRBD1 (5 bases). This CDR3 has 13 amino acids. The germline V gene encodes CDR1 PRHDT and CDR2 FYEKMQ (reference sequence). Trimming pared 4 bases from V and 3 bases from J, leaving 10 bases between. The chain's CDR3 is CASSSEGDYEQYF. CDR3 DNA (partial): TGTGCCAGCAGCTCTGAAGGGGACTACGAG.

On this clone itself: Read coverage stops 3 residues before the CDR3 terminus; the germline J gene supplies the remainder. The chain links TRBV5-6 to TRBJ2-1; D is perhaps TRBD1 (6 bases). The V and J ends lost 0 bases and 7 bases respectively, with 11 bases between them. Germline CDR1 is SGHDT and CDR2 is YYEEEE. The CDR3 is 14 amino acids. The covered CDR3 bases are TGTGCCAGCAGCTTGGGGACCAGGGGTAATGAG. Translating gives CASSLGTRGNE. The complete CDR3 protein is CASSLGTRGNEQFF.

About this clone itself: With the read ending 3 residues before the CDR3 end, the germline J gene is used to fill in that end. This chain connects TRBV5-6 to TRBJ1-2, with TRBD1 matching 8 bases. Trimming removed 5 bases from V and 2 bases from J; junction bases left unmatched: 5. This CDR3 region has 14 residues. The germline gives CDR1 SGHDT, CDR2 YYEEEE. CDR3 protein: CASRPRDRNYGYTF. CDR3 DNA, as far as it was read: TGTGCCAGCAGACCCCGGGACAGGAACTATGGC.

In regard to this clone: The read terminates 3 residues ahead of where the CDR3 ends, so the germline J gene completes it. This chain links TRBV10-3 with TRBJ2-7, with D tentatively TRBD2 (7 bases). This CDR3 is 13 amino acids long. V shed 6 bases and J shed 2 bases, with 11 bases lying between them. Germline V gene sequence: CDR1 ENHRY, CDR2 SYGVKD. The CDR3 is CAIRGEGAYEQYF. The CDR3 DNA, read in part, is TGTGCCATCAGGGGGGAGGGGGCCTACGAG.

To note about this clone: From the germline J gene comes the end of the CDR3, since the read stops 3 residues before it. This sequence joins TRBV7-6 and TRBJ2-2; a possible D gene is TRBD1 (5 bases). Germline lookup yields CDR1 SGHVS and CDR2 FNYEAQ. The CDR3 is 16 residues long. V lost 2 bases to trimming and J lost 5 bases, with 15 bases between them. The CDR3 protein is CASSLPMGLGTGELFF. Partial CDR3 DNA: TGTGCCAGCAGCTTACCAATGGGGCTAGGAACCGGGGAG.

Concerning this clone: The read stops 3 residues short of the end of the CDR3; the missing end is completed from the germline J gene. The genes are TRBV5-6 and TRBJ1-1; D might be TRBD1 (5 bases). This CDR3 is built from 12 residues. Germline V gene lookup returns CDR1 SGHDT and CDR2 YYEEEE. The sequenced CDR3 bases are TGTGCCAGCAGCTCCTGGGGGGGAATA. Encoded protein: CASSSWGGI. The entire CDR3 reads CASSSWGGIAFF.

Considering frequency, this clone is medium-sized. The CDR3 region is CSVLLLSLNTEAFF. The sequenced CDR3 bases are TGCAGCGTTCTTCTTCTTAGCCTGAACACTGAA. The chain uses TRBV29-1 and TRBJ1-1, with no clear D. The observed sequence ends 3 residues before the CDR3 terminus, with the missing tail filled in from the germline J gene. Germline loops: CDR1 SQVTM, CDR2 ANQGSEA. The ends were cut back, 5 bases at V and 0 bases at J, with 13 bases in the middle. The CDR3 extends over 14 amino acids.

Concerning this clone: The CDR3 extends 3 residues past the end of the read, so its final part is completed from the germline J gene. The chain carries TRBV5-1 and TRBJ2-3; no definite D call. V was clipped by 0 bases and J by 0 bases, with 8 bases between them. CDR1 and CDR2 from the germline V gene are SGHRS and YFSETQ. There are 15 residues in the CDR3. The covered CDR3 bases are TGCGCCAGCAGCTTGGTGGGCATCAGCACAGATACG. This sequence encodes CASSLVGISTDT. The complete CDR3 sequence is CASSLVGISTDTQYF.